The 32 T cell receptor beta chains below come from one sample, sequenced in a study of cytomegalovirus exposure and HLA in healthy donors. 13 Jbeta primers and 60 Vbeta primers were used for the PCR. TCRdb's copy holds only in-frame clones and misses some; the assay was immunoSEQ multiplex PCR. The table records around 190,000 clones, roughly 75% of them present only once. The specimen sequenced was PBMCs. These receptors were taken from a middle-aged man in good health and CMV-seronegative.

The chain carries TRBV11-3 and TRBJ2-3; TRBD1 might be the D (6 bases). CDR1 is SGHNT, CDR2 YENEEA, per germline. Between the trimmed V and J ends, which lost 1 base and 14 bases, there was a span of 22 bases. The CDR3 totals 15 residues. The CDR3 protein is CASSLGKGQGSYRYF. In DNA form, the CDR3 reads TGTGCCAGCAGCTTAGGAAAGGGCCAGGGGAGTTACAGGTATTTT.

This rearrangement joins TRBV7-8 to TRBJ2-2, with 7 bases aligning to TRBD1. Germline lookup yields CDR1 SGHVS and CDR2 FQNEAQ. This CDR3 spans 14 amino acids. With 1 base clipped from V and 8 bases from J, the junction kept 4 bases outside the gene matches. CDR3 bases: TGTGCCAGCAGCTTAGGGGACAGCCGAGGGGAGCTGTTTTTT. Amino acids: CASSLGDSRGELFF.

V usage is TRBV10-3 and J usage is TRBJ1-5; D is possibly TRBD1 (5 bases). The CDR3 has 15 residues. V was cut by 0 bases and J by 2 bases, with 8 bases left in between. Germline values: CDR1 ENHRY, CDR2 SYGVKD. The CDR3 loop reads CAISESRGGNQPQHF. For the CDR3, the DNA is TGTGCCATCAGTGAGTCAAGGGGCGGCAATCAGCCCCAGCATTTT.

The chain employs TRBV27 and TRBJ2-7; the D gene is possibly TRBD2 (5 bases). The CDR3 has 15 amino acids. V dropped 5 bases and J dropped 3 bases, with 17 bases sitting between them. Germline CDR1 reads MNHEY; CDR2 reads SMNVEV (reference sequence). DNA of the CDR3: TGTGCCAGCAGTCCCTGGGAGAGGATTAACTACGAGCAGTACTTC. Residues: CASSPWERINYEQYF.

The chain joins TRBV10-3 to TRBJ1-1; no definite D call. This CDR3 is 13 amino acids long. Germline CDR1 ENHRY, CDR2 SYGVKD. Trimming shortened V by 3 bases and J by 2 bases, and 7 bases separated the two germline ends. The CDR3 bases are TGTGCCATCAGTGAACAGTTTAACACTGAAGCTTTCTTT. This codes for CAISEQFNTEAFF.

The rearrangement joins TRBV7-8 to TRBJ2-1, with D tentatively TRBD2 (5 bases). CDR1 is SGHVS and CDR2 is FQNEAQ in the germline V gene. V lost 5 bases and J 7 bases, leaving 12 bases between the germline ends. The CDR3 spans 13 residues. The chain's CDR3 is CASSLFWRNEQFF. CDR3 in DNA: TGTGCCAGCAGCCTCTTCTGGAGGAATGAGCAGTTCTTC.

The gene calls are TRBV10-3 and TRBJ2-5, with 11 bases lining up with TRBD1. In germline, CDR1 is ENHRY, CDR2 SYGVKD. The CDR3 is 15 residues long. V gave up 4 bases and J gave up 4 bases; unmatched junction bases: 5. CDR3 amino acids: CAISAGQGARETQYF. DNA of the CDR3: TGTGCCATCAGTGCCGGACAGGGGGCAAGAGAGACCCAGTACTTC.

The gene calls are TRBV2 and TRBJ2-3; D uncertain. This CDR3 comprises 10 residues. CDR1 and CDR2 (germline): SNHLY, FYNNEI. The V end was cut by 6 bases, the J end by 6 bases, with 4 bases between. The CDR3 spells CASRLDTQYF. The CDR3 DNA sequence: TGTGCCAGCAGACTGGATACGCAGTATTTT. Combining the CDR3 with reference TRBV2 and TRBJ2-3 gives the whole variable domain EPEVTQTPSHQVTQMGQEVILRCVPISNHLYFYWYRQILGQKVEFLVSFYNNEISEKSEIFDDQFSVERPDGSNFTLKIRSTKLEDSAMYFCASRLDTQYFGPGTRLTVL.

The chain combines TRBV9 with TRBJ1-3; unclear D gene. Trimming took 3 bases from V and 3 from J, leaving 7 bases between them. This CDR3 contains 13 residues. Germline assignment: CDR1 SGDLS and CDR2 YYNGEE. CDR3 bases: TGTGCCAGCAGCGAGCCCCATGGAAACACCATATATTTT. Amino acids: CASSEPHGNTIYF.

The genes are TRBV7-8 and TRBJ1-2; perhaps TRBD1 as D (5 bases). V was pared by 1 base and J by 5 bases, with 17 bases between. Germline CDR1 SGHVS, CDR2 FQNEAQ. The CDR3 has 16 amino acids. The CDR3 DNA reads as TGTGCCAGCAGCTTAGAAGGGACTGTGGGGTCTTATGGCTACACCTTC. It is translated as CASSLEGTVGSYGYTF.

CDR3 nucleotide sequence: TGCAGCGTTGTTATTTCCGGGTCTACTGAAGCTTTCTTT. It is translated as CSVVISGSTEAFF. J is TRBJ1-1 and V is TRBV29-1; no firm D call. Trimming removed 4 bases from V and 5 bases from J, with 14 bases in between. The CDR3 contains 13 residues. The germline V gene has CDR1 SQVTM and CDR2 ANQGSEA.

The chain links TRBV7-2 to TRBJ2-7, with a possible D match to TRBD1 (6 bases). The CDR3 covers 16 residues. Per germline, CDR1 SGHTA and CDR2 FQGNSA. V was shortened by 4 bases and J by 2 bases, with 18 bases between the two germline ends. In DNA form, the CDR3 reads TGTGCCAGCAGCTCCGAAACCCAAGGGACAACCTACGAGCAGTACTTC. Its protein product is CASSSETQGTTYEQYF.

The chain couples TRBV2 to TRBJ2-2; D is perhaps TRBD1 (6 bases). CDR3 length equals 15 residues. V lost 2 bases to trimming and J lost 3 bases, with 10 bases between them. Germline V gene data show CDR1 as SNHLY and CDR2 as FYNNEI. CDR3 nucleotides: TGTGCCAGCAGTGAAATACAGGGAGACACCGGGGAGCTGTTTTTT. Translating gives CASSEIQGDTGELFF.

For this clone: The same CDR3 arises from other DNA sequences in this sample as well. V and J are TRBV4-1 and TRBJ2-7; 7 bases fit TRBD1. Unmatched junction bases numbered 2, after V lost 0 bases and J lost 0 bases. This CDR3 has 15 residues. Germline V gives CDR1 MGHRA, CDR2 YSYEKL. The CDR3, as DNA: TGCGCCAGCAGCCAAGACCGGGACAGCTCCTACGAGCAGTACTTC. Its protein product is CASSQDRDSSYEQYF.

A single count supports this clone. This rearrangement joins TRBV6-5 to TRBJ2-7; D is unresolved. The V gene lost 9 bases and the J gene lost 2 bases, with 20 bases spanning the gap. CDR1 and CDR2 (germline): MNHEY, SVGAGI. This CDR3 contains 15 residues. In DNA form, the CDR3 reads TGTGCCAGTCCCCCCCATCGAGCCGATACCTACGAGCAGTACTTC. Translated: CASPPHRADTYEQYF.

The chain carries TRBV5-5 and TRBJ2-7; 7 nucleotides agree with TRBD2. Germline assignment: CDR1 SGHKS and CDR2 YYEKEE (reference sequence). The length of the CDR3 is 17 residues. J was trimmed by 2 bases and V by 0 bases; bases with no gene match: 11. The CDR3 is CASSLGEYWGGTYEQYF. The CDR3 bases are TGTGCCAGCAGCTTGGGGGAATATTGGGGAGGGACCTACGAGCAGTACTTC.

This clone was detected only once. The chain is built from TRBV5-4 and TRBJ2-3; TRBD2 matches at 11 bases. The germline V gene encodes CDR1 SGHNT and CDR2 YYREEE (reference sequence). This CDR3 spans 16 amino acids. V lost 0 bases to trimming and J lost 4 bases; unmatched junction nucleotides: 4. The CDR3 coding sequence is TGTGCCAGCAGCTTGGTTAGCGGGGGGGCCGCAGATACGCAGTATTTT. Translating it yields CASSLVSGGAADTQYF. The variable domain in full, completed from reference TRBV5-4 and TRBJ2-3, reads ETGVTQSPTHLIKTRGQQVTLRCSSQSGHNTVSWYQQALGQGPQFIFQYYREEENGRGNFPPRFSGLQFPNYSSELNVNALELDDSALYLCASSLVSGGAADTQYFGPGTRLTVL.

This clone appeared a few times. The gene calls are TRBV2 and TRBJ2-7; D uncertain. The CDR3 loop spans 12 amino acids. V was pared by 8 bases and J by 2 bases, with 10 bases between. The germline V gene encodes CDR1 SNHLY and CDR2 FYNNEI. CDR3 sequence (DNA): TGTGCCAGCGAAGCGAACCCCTACGAGCAGTACTTC. It encodes CASEANPYEQYF.

The rearrangement links TRBV7-9 to TRBJ1-1; D remains ambiguous. There are 13 residues in the CDR3. V was clipped by 1 base and J by 5 bases, with 8 bases between them. Looked up from germline, CDR1 is SEHNR and CDR2 is FQNEAQ (reference sequence). The CDR3 DNA reads as TGTGCCAGCAGCTTAGGGGCTAAGACTGAAGCTTTCTTT. It yields the protein CASSLGAKTEAFF.

The chain recombines TRBV4-1 with TRBJ1-4; D not certain. In germline, CDR1 is MGHRA, CDR2 YSYEKL. The ends were cut back, 4 bases at V and 12 bases at J, with 12 bases in the middle. This CDR3 is built from 12 residues. Written as DNA, the CDR3 is TGCGCCAGCAGCCGCGTACGTGGTGAACTGTTTTTT. The encoded protein is CASSRVRGELFF.

This clone appeared a few times. The rearrangement joins TRBV5-6 to TRBJ2-3; TRBD2 aligns across 15 bases. CDR1 SGHDT and CDR2 YYEEEE come from the germline V gene. The CDR3 consists of 17 residues. V trimming: 0 bases; J trimming: 3 bases; junction bases outside the gene matches: 2. CDR3 protein: CASSLAGTSGGTDTQYF. Written as DNA, the CDR3 is TGTGCCAGCAGCTTGGCCGGGACTAGCGGGGGGACAGATACGCAGTATTTT. The whole variable domain, remainder taken from reference TRBV5-6 and TRBJ2-3, is DAGVTQSPTHLIKTRGQQVTLRCSPKSGHDTVSWYQQALGQGPQFIFQYYEEEERQRGNFPDRFSGHQFPNYSSELNVNALLLGDSALYLCASSLAGTSGGTDTQYFGPGTRLTVL.

This chain links TRBV28 with TRBJ2-1; D is possibly TRBD2 (5 bases). Germline V lookup: CDR1 MDHEN, CDR2 SYDVKM. The CDR3 runs 13 residues. Trimming pared 11 bases from V and 3 bases from J, leaving 14 bases between. The CDR3 nucleotides read TGTGCCTCTGAGGGCGGTAACTACAATGAGCAGTTCTTC. This gives the protein CASEGGNYNEQFF.

The genes are TRBV5-1 and TRBJ2-7; TRBD1 matches at 7 bases. Looked up from germline, CDR1 is SGHRS and CDR2 is YFSETQ. The CDR3 totals 13 residues. Trimming at V came to 4 bases and at J to 3 bases, leaving 4 bases not matched to a gene. The CDR3 coding sequence is TGCGCCAGCAGCCTGCGACAGGGCTACGAGCAGTACTTC. Translated, it gives CASSLRQGYEQYF.

This clone has just one count. The rearrangement joins TRBV27 to TRBJ2-7; 9 nucleotides agree with TRBD1. CDR1 is MNHEY, CDR2 SMNVEV, per germline (reference sequence). V gave up 1 base and J gave up 2 bases; unmatched junction bases: 6. This CDR3 spans 16 amino acids. The CDR3 sequence: CASSLYRTGAPYEQYF. CDR3 coding DNA: TGTGCCAGCAGTTTATACCGGACAGGGGCCCCCTACGAGCAGTACTTC.

This clone occurred once. Additional DNA sequences in this sample encode the identical CDR3. The chain is built from TRBV6-1 and TRBJ2-7; 11 nucleotides line up with TRBD1. The CDR3 sequence is 15 residues long. Looked up from germline, CDR1 is MNHNS and CDR2 is SASEGT. Trimming at V came to 4 bases and at J to 6 bases, leaving 8 bases not matched to a gene. CDR3 nucleotides: TGTGCCAGCAGTGTCCCCGGACAGGGGGCCTTCGAGCAGTACTTC. This sequence encodes CASSVPGQGAFEQYF.

The V call is TRBV19, the J call TRBJ1-1; no firm D call. CDR1 is LNHDA, CDR2 SQIVND, per germline (reference sequence). CDR3 length equals 18 residues. Trimming pared 6 bases from V and 0 bases from J, leaving 23 bases between. The CDR3 region is CASSLTLTNPYMNTEAFF. CDR3 coding DNA: TGTGCCAGTAGCCTAACTTTGACAAACCCTTACATGAACACTGAAGCTTTCTTT.

V and J are TRBV10-3 and TRBJ1-5; 8 positions agree with TRBD1. CDR3 length equals 14 residues. The trim removed 6 bases at V and 2 bases at J, leaving 3 bases unmatched. The germline V gene encodes CDR1 ENHRY and CDR2 SYGVKD. The CDR3 bases are TGTGCCATCAGCCCAGGGGGCGGCAATCAGCCCCAGCATTTT. Protein sequence: CAISPGGGNQPQHF.

V and J are TRBV19 and TRBJ1-4, with 7 bases fitting TRBD1. J lost 8 bases, V lost 3 bases, and 6 bases had no gene match. The CDR3 runs to 14 residues. Germline CDR1 is LNHDA and CDR2 is SQIVND (reference sequence). The CDR3 is CASSIRGFREKLFF. CDR3 sequence (DNA): TGTGCCAGTAGTATCAGGGGGTTTCGGGAAAAACTGTTTTTT.

The V call is TRBV2, the J call TRBJ1-1; 7 nucleotides match TRBD1. Trimming at V came to 5 bases and at J to 5 bases, leaving 5 bases not matched to a gene. Germline assignment: CDR1 SNHLY and CDR2 FYNNEI. CDR3 length: 13 amino acids. CDR3 sequence: CASSTGERTEAFF. In DNA form, the CDR3 reads TGTGCCAGCAGTACAGGGGAGCGGACTGAAGCTTTCTTT.

This chain links TRBV11-2 with TRBJ1-1, with a tentative D call TRBD1 (6 bases). The V gene's germline CDR1 is SGHAT and CDR2 FQNNGV. V lost 1 base, J lost 0 bases, and 12 bases lay in between. This CDR3 region has 16 residues. The CDR3 nucleotides are TGTGCCAGCAGCTTAGCCAGCGGGACACTGAACACTGAAGCTTTCTTT. Encoded protein: CASSLASGTLNTEAFF.

The genes are TRBV4-3 and TRBJ2-7; TRBD1 agrees at 8 bases. Germline assignment: CDR1 LGHNA and CDR2 YSLEER. J was trimmed by 4 bases and V by 0 bases; bases with no gene match: 5. This CDR3 comprises 15 residues. The CDR3 is CASSQERDRSYEQYF. Here the CDR3 DNA reads TGCGCCAGCAGCCAAGAACGGGACAGGAGTTACGAGCAGTACTTC.

This chain uses TRBV14 with TRBJ2-7; D unclear. The CDR3 has 13 residues. The V end was cut by 1 base, the J end by 3 bases, with 7 bases between. The germline V gene encodes CDR1 SGHDN and CDR2 FVKESK. CDR3 region: CASSQGLLYEQYF. For the CDR3, the DNA is TGTGCCAGCAGCCAAGGGCTCCTCTACGAGCAGTACTTC.